Listed below are T cell receptor beta chains from one sample, sequenced in a study of T cell responses to AZD1222 COVID-19 vaccine. Generated by immunoSEQ multiplex PCR, the TCRdb table keeps only in-frame clones and is missing some. The data hold 150,000 to 200,000 clones, with 94% observed a single time. The sample in question was peripheral blood, obtained 28 days after the second AZD1222 dose. The receptors were sampled from an adult who received the AZD1222 COVID-19 vaccine. Both conserved end residues are part of each CDR3. The D gene is left open where the match is weak. Only part of the rows carry a size: once, few, many, or a class if the clone is expanded.

J gene	clone size	V gene	D gene	CDR3 protein	CDR3 DNA
TRBJ1-1	NA	TRBV19	TRBD1	CASSMGRGQTEAFF	TGTGCCAGTAGTATGGGCAGGGGGCAAACTGAAGCTTTCTTT
TRBJ2-1	once	TRBV30	TRBD2	CAWSGTSGNEQFF	TGTGCCTGGAGCGGGACTAGCGGGAATGAGCAGTTCTTC
TRBJ1-2	NA	TRBV6-5	TRBD1	CASIRDSSYGYTF	TGTGCCAGCATCCGGGACAGTTCCTATGGCTACACCTTC
TRBJ2-2	NA	TRBV4-3	NA	CASSPQYSFSNTGELFF	TGCGCCAGCAGCCCACAATATAGTTTTTCGAACACCGGGGAGCTGTTTTTT
TRBJ1-1	NA	TRBV6-5	TRBD1	CASSTGQVNTEAFF	TGTGCCAGCAGTACGGGACAGGTTAACACTGAAGCTTTCTTT
TRBJ2-7	NA	TRBV4-2	NA	CASSQNRGEEQYF	TGTGCCAGCAGCCAGAATCGAGGGGAGGAGCAGTACTTC
TRBJ1-1	NA	TRBV7-2	NA	CASSLLRARTEAFF	TGTGCCAGCAGCTTACTACGGGCACGGACTGAAGCTTTCTTT
TRBJ2-5	NA	TRBV4-3	NA	CASSDMLGETQYF	TGCGCCAGCAGCGATATGTTGGGAGAGACCCAGTACTTC
TRBJ1-4	NA	TRBV28	TRBD1	CASSPGTGLNEKLFF	TGTGCCAGCAGCCCCGGGACAGGGCTTAATGAAAAACTGTTTTTT
TRBJ1-2	NA	TRBV7-9	NA	CASSLGTGVGYGYTF	TGTGCCAGCAGCTTAGGGACTGGGGTTGGCTATGGCTACACCTTC
TRBJ1-3	NA	TRBV7-6	NA	CASSQGRNSGNTIYF	TGTGCCAGCAGCCAGGGACGAAACTCTGGAAACACCATATATTTT
TRBJ2-1	NA	TRBV27	TRBD2	CASSFVWASGKNHNEQFF	TGTGCCAGCAGTTTTGTCTGGGCTAGCGGGAAGAATCACAATGAGCAGTTCTTC